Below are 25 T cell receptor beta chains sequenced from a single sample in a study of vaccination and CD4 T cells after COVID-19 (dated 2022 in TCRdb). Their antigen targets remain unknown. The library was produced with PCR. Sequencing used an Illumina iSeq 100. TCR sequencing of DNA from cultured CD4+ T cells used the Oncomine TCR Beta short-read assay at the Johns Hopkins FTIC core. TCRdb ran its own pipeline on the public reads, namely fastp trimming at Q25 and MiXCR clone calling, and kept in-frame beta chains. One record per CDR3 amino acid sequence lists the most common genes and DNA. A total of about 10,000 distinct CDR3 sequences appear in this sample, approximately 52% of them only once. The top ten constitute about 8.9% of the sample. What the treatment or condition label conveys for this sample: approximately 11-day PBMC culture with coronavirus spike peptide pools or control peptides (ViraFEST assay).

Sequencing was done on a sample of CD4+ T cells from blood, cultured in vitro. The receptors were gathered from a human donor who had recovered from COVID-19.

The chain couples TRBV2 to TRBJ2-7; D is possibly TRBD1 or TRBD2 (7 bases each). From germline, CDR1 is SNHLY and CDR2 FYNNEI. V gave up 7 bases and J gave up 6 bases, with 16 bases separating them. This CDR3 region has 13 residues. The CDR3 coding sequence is TGTGCCAGCAACCCAACAGGGGAGGGCGAGCAGTACTTC. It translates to CASNPTGEGEQYF. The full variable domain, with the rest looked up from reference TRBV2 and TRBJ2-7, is EPEVTQTPSHQVTQMGQEVILRCVPISNHLYFYWYRQILGQKVEFLVSFYNNEISEKSEIFDDQFSVERPDGSNFTLKIRSTKLEDSAMYFCASNPTGEGEQYFGPGTRLTVT.

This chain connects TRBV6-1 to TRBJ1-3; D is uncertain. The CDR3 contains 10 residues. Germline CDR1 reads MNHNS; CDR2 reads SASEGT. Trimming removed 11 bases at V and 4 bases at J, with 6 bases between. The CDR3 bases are TGTGCCCTTTCCGGAAACACCATATATTTT. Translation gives CALSGNTIYF.

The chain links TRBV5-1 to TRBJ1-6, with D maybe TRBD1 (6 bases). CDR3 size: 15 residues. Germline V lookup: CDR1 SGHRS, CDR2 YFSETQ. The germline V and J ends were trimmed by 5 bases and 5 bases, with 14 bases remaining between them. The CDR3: CASRSRPGDNSPLHF. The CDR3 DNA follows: TGCGCCAGCAGGAGTCGGCCAGGGGATAATTCACCCCTCCACTTT.

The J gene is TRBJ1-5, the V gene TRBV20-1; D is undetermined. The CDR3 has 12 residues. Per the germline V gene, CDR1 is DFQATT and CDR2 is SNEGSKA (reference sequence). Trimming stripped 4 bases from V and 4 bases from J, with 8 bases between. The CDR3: CSATQANQPQHF. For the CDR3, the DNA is TGCAGTGCTACCCAGGCAAATCAGCCCCAGCATTTT.

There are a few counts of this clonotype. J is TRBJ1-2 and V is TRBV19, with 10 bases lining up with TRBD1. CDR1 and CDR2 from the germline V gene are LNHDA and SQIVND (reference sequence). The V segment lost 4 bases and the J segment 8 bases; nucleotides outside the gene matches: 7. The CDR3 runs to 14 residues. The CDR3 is CASSNPGQGYGYTF. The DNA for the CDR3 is TGTGCCAGTAGTAACCCGGGACAGGGGTACGGCTACACCTTC.

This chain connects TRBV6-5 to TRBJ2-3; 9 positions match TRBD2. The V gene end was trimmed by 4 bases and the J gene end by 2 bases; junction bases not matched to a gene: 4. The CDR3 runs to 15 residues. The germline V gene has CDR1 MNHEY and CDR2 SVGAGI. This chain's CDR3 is CASSLAGVFTDTQYF. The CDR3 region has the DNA TGTGCCAGCAGTTTAGCGGGAGTCTTCACAGATACGCAGTATTTT.

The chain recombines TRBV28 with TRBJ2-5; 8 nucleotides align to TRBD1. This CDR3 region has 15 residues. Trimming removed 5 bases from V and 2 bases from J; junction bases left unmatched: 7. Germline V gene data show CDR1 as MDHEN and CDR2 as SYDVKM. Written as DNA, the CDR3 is TGTGCCAGCAGTCCCACCGGACAGGGACAAGAGACCCAGTACTTC. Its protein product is CASSPTGQGQETQYF.

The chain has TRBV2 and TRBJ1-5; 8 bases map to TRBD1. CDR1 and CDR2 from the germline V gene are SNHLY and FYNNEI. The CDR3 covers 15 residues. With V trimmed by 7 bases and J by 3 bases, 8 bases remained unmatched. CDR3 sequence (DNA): TGTGCCAGCAAAGGACAGGGTAGTACCAATCAGCCCCAGCATTTT. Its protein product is CASKGQGSTNQPQHF.

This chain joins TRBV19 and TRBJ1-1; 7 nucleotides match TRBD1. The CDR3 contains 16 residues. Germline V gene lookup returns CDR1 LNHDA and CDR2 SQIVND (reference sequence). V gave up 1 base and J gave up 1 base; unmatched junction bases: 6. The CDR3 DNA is TGTGCCAGTAGTATAGGCAGGGGGGGTCCGAACACTGAAGCTTTCTTT. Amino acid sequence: CASSIGRGGPNTEAFF.

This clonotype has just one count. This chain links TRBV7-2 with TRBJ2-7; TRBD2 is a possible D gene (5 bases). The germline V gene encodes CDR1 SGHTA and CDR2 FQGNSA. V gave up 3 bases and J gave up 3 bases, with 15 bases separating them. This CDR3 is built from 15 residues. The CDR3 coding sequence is TGTGCCAGCAGCTTTGCGAACGGGAAGGGCTACGAGCAGTACTTC. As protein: CASSFANGKGYEQYF.

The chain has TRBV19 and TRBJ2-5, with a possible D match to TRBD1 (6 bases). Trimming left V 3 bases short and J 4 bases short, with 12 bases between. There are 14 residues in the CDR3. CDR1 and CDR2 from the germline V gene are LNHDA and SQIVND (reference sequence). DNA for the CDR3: TGTGCCAGTAGTATCAATACAGGGCGAGAGACCCAGTACTTC. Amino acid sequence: CASSINTGRETQYF.

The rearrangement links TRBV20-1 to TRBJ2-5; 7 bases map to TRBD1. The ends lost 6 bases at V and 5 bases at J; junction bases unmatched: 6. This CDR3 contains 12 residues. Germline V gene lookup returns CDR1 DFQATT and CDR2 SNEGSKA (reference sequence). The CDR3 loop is CSAPTGWETQYF. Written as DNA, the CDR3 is TGCAGTGCCCCGACAGGGTGGGAGACCCAGTACTTC.

The CDR3, as DNA: TGCAGTGGAGTGGGGAACCAAGAGACCCAGTACTTC. Amino acids: CSGVGNQETQYF. The chain carries TRBV20-1 and TRBJ2-5, with D unresolved. V dropped 7 bases and J dropped 0 bases, with 9 bases sitting between them. The germline gives CDR1 DFQATT, CDR2 SNEGSKA (reference sequence). The CDR3 length is 12 residues.

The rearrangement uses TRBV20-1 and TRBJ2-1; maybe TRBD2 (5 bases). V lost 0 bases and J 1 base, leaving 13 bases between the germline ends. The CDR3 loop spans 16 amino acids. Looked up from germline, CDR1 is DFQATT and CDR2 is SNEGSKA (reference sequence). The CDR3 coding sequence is TGCAGTGCTAGAGATCCAAGCGGCGGATCCTACAATGAGCAGTTCTTC. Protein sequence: CSARDPSGGSYNEQFF.

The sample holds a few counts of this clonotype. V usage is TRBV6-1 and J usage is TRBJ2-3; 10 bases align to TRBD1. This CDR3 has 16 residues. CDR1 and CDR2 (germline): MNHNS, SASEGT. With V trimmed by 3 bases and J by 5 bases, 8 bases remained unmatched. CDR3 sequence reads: CASSELLGQGLDTQYF. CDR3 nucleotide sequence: TGTGCCAGCAGTGAGCTCCTGGGACAGGGGCTAGATACGCAGTATTTT.

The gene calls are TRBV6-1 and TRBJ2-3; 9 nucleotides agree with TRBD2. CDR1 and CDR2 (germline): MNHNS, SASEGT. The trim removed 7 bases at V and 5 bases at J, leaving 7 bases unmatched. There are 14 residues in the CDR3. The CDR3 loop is CASKGLAGRDTQYF. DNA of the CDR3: TGTGCCAGCAAGGGCCTAGCGGGGAGAGATACGCAGTATTTT.

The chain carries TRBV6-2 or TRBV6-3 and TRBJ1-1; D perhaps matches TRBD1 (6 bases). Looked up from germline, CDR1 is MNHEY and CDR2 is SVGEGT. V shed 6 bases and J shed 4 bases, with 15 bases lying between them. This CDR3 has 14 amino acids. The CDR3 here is CASSPRGGFTEAFF. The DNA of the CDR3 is TGTGCCAGCAGCCCGCGAGGGGGGTTCACTGAAGCTTTCTTT.

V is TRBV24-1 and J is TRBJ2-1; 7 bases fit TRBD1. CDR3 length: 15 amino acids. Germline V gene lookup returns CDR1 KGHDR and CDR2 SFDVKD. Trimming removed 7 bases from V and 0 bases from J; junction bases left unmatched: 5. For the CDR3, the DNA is TGTGCCACCAGGCAGGGGGATAGCTCCTACAATGAGCAGTTCTTC. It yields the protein CATRQGDSSYNEQFF.

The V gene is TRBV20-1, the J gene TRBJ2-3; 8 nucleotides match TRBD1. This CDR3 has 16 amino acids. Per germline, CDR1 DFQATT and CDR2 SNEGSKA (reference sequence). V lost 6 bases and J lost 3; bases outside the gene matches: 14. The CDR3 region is CSANRPGQELTDTQYF. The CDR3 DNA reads TGCAGTGCAAATCGGCCGGGACAGGAACTAACAGATACGCAGTATTTT.

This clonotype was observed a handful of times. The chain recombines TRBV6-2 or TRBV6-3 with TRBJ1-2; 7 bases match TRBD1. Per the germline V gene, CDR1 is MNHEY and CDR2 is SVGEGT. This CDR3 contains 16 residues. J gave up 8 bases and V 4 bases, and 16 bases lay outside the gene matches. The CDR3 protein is CASSFSGGRFGEGYTF. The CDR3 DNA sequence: TGTGCCAGCAGTTTCTCAGGGGGGCGCTTCGGGGAAGGCTACACCTTC.

CDR3 DNA sequence: TGTGCCAGCGTGGAAGTAGGGGGACGTGGGGAGACCCAGTACTTC. This gives the protein CASVEVGGRGETQYF. This chain joins TRBV12-3 or TRBV12-4 and TRBJ2-5, with D perhaps matching TRBD1 (6 bases). The V end lost 8 bases, the J end lost 5 bases, and 21 bases lay between the germline ends. The CDR3 sequence is 15 residues long.

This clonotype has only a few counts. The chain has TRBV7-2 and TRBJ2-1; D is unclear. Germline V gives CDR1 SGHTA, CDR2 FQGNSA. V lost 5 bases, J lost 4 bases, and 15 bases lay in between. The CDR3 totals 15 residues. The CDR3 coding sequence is TGTGCCAGCAGCCCAGACCAACTACGTTACAATGAGCAGTTCTTC. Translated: CASSPDQLRYNEQFF.

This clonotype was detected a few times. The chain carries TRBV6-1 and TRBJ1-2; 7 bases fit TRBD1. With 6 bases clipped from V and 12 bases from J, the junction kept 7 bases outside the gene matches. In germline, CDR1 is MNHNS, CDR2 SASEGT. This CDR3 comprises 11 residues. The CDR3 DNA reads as TGTGCCAGCAGATTCGACAGGGTCGACACCTTC. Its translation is CASRFDRVDTF.

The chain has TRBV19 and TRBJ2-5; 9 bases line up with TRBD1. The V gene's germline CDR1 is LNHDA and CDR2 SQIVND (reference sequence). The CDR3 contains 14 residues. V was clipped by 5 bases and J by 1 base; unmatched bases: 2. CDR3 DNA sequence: TGTGCCAGTAGTGAGACAGGGGGCCAAGAGACCCAGTACTTC. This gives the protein CASSETGGQETQYF.

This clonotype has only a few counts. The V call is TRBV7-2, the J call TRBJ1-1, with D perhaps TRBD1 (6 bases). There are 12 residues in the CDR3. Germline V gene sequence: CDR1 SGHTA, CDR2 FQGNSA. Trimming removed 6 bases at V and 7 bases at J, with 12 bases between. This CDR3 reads CASRRQAGEAFF. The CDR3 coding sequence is TGTGCCAGCAGACGACAGGCGGGTGAAGCTTTCTTT. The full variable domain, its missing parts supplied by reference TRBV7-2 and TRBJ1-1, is GAGVSQSPSNKVTEKGKDVELRCDPISGHTALYWYRQSLGQGLEFLIYFQGNSAPDKSGLPSDRFSAERTGGSVSTLTIQRTQQEDSAVYLCASRRQAGEAFFGQGTRLTVV.